Listed here are 4 T cell receptor beta chains from one sample, sequenced in a study of cytomegalovirus exposure and HLA in healthy donors. TCRdb's table, derived via immunoSEQ multiplex PCR, lists solely in-frame clones and lacks some. The repertoire holds about 140,000 clones, with about 90% as singletons. The source material was PBMCs. The receptor set was obtained from a woman aged 18-30 years in good health and CMV-seropositive.

This sequence joins TRBV7-3 and TRBJ2-1, with TRBD2 matching 8 bases. Trimming at V came to 3 bases and at J to 9 bases, leaving 10 bases not matched to a gene. The CDR3 is 15 residues long. Germline values: CDR1 SGHTA, CDR2 FQGTGA. Here the CDR3 reads CASSFLSGGLGEQFF. CDR3 DNA sequence: TGTGCCAGCAGCTTCCTTTCGGGGGGGCTAGGTGAGCAGTTCTTC. Looking up the rest from reference TRBV7-3 and TRBJ2-1 gives the full variable domain: GAGVSQTPSNKVTEKGKYVELRCDPISGHTALYWYRQSLGQGPEFLIYFQGTGAADDSGLPNDRFFAVRPEGSVSTLKIQRTERGDSAVYLCASSFLSGGLGEQFFGPGTRLTVL.

V usage is TRBV13 and J usage is TRBJ1-5; TRBD1 might be the D (6 bases). V was cut by 3 bases and J by 6 bases, with 15 bases left in between. This CDR3 contains 15 residues. Germline CDR1 PRHDT, CDR2 FYEKMQ (reference sequence). CDR3 nucleotide sequence: TGTGCCAGCAGCTTCGGGCGGGGGCAAGGTCAGCCCCAGCATTTT. Its translation: CASSFGRGQGQPQHF.

This clone was counted between two and nine times. J is TRBJ2-7 and V is TRBV7-6; the match to TRBD1 covers 11 bases. V lost 2 bases, J lost 3 bases, and 3 bases stayed unmatched. The CDR3 contains 15 residues. Germline assignment: CDR1 SGHVS and CDR2 FNYEAQ. CDR3 bases: TGTGCCAGCAGCTTATCAGGGACAGGGGGCTACGAGCAGTACTTC. The encoded protein is CASSLSGTGGYEQYF.

The V and J genes are TRBV7-9 and TRBJ2-1, with 7 bases fitting TRBD1. V gave up 5 bases and J gave up 0 bases; unmatched junction bases: 10. Germline CDR1 is SEHNR and CDR2 is FQNEAQ (reference sequence). This CDR3 is 17 amino acids long. The CDR3 DNA is TGTGCCAGCAGCACCGCGACAGGGACGAGCTCCTACAATGAGCAGTTCTTC. Translation gives CASSTATGTSSYNEQFF.